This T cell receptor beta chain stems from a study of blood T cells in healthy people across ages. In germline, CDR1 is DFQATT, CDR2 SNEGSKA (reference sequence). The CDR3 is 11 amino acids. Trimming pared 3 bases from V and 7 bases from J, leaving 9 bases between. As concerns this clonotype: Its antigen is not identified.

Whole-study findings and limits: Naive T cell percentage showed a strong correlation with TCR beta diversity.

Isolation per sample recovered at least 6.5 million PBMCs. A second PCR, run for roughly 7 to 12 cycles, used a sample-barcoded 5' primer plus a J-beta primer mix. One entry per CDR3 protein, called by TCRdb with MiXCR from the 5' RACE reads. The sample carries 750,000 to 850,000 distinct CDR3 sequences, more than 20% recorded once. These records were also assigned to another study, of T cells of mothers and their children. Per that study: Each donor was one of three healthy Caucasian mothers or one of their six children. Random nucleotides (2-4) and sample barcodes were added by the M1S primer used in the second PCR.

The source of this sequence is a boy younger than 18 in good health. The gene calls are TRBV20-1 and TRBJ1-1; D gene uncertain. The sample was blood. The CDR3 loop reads CSASPGYEAFF. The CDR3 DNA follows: TGCAGTGCTAGTCCCGGCTATGAAGCTTTCTTT.